The rows below give T cell receptor beta chains drawn from one sample of a study of blood T cell repertoires in COVID-19. TCRdb's table, derived via immunoSEQ multiplex PCR, lists solely in-frame clones and lacks some. This sample yields hundreds of thousands of clones, of which roughly 87% are seen a single time; over 8% belongs to the top ten. Sequences were obtained from peripheral blood. Receptors were obtained from a man between 18 and 35 years old with active or convalescent COVID-19. The CDR3 runs from the conserved cysteine through the conserved F or W. D genes are given only for firm matches. Size is stated for part of the rows, as once, few or many counts, or as a class when the clone is expanded.

j_call d_call clone_size v_call cdr3_aa cdr3_nt
TRBJ2-2 TRBD2 - TRBV7-6 CASSRAGGLTANTGELFF TGTGCCAGCAGCCGAGCGGGGGGCCTTACCGCGAACACCGGGGAGCTGTTTTTT
TRBJ1-5 - - TRBV2 CASSKLRGFGQPQHF TGTGCCAGCAGTAAACTTCGAGGTTTCGGTCAGCCCCAGCATTTT
TRBJ1-3 - - TRBV7-9 CASSLNSGFGNTIYF TGTGCCAGCAGCTTAAATTCAGGGTTTGGAAACACCATATATTTT
TRBJ1-5 - - TRBV6-5 CASTPTGNSNQPQHF TGTGCCAGCACTCCTACAGGGAATAGCAATCAGCCCCAGCATTTT
TRBJ2-1 TRBD2 - TRBV4-3 CASSQEAGGYNEQFF TGCGCCAGCAGCCAAGAAGCCGGGGGGTACAATGAGCAGTTCTTC
TRBJ2-7 TRBD1 once TRBV10-3 CAISVGTAVRNEQYF TGTGCCATCAGTGTCGGGACAGCTGTCAGGAACGAGCAGTACTTC
TRBJ1-6 - - TRBV5-4 CASSQGSSPLHF TGTGCCAGCAGTCAAGGGAGCTCACCCCTCCACTTT
TRBJ2-7 TRBD2 - TRBV3-1/TRBV3-2 CASSQDRLAFNEQYF TGTGCCAGCAGCCAAGACCGACTAGCGTTTAACGAGCAGTACTTC
TRBJ1-5 TRBD1 few TRBV27 CASSPGTGVYSNQPQHF TGTGCCAGCAGTCCCGGGACAGGGGTCTATAGCAATCAGCCCCAGCATTTT
TRBJ2-3 - - TRBV15 CATGKGGTDTQYF TGTGCCACCGGGAAGGGGGGCACAGATACGCAGTATTTT
TRBJ2-5 TRBD2 - TRBV12-3/TRBV12-4 CASRGLGEETQYF TGTGCCAGCAGAGGACTAGGGGAAGAGACCCAGTACTTC
TRBJ2-5 TRBD2 - TRBV5-1 CASSLGASGSRETQYF TGCGCCAGCAGCTTGGGGGCTAGCGGGTCACGAGAGACCCAGTACTTC
TRBJ1-3 - - TRBV25-1 CASSVTGLSGNTIYF TGTGCCAGCAGTGTCACAGGGCTCTCTGGAAACACCATATATTTT
TRBJ1-1 TRBD1 - TRBV12-5 CASGLPSRQGEIMNTEAFF TGTGCTAGTGGTTTGCCCAGCCGGCAGGGGGAAATCATGAACACTGAAGCTTTCTTT